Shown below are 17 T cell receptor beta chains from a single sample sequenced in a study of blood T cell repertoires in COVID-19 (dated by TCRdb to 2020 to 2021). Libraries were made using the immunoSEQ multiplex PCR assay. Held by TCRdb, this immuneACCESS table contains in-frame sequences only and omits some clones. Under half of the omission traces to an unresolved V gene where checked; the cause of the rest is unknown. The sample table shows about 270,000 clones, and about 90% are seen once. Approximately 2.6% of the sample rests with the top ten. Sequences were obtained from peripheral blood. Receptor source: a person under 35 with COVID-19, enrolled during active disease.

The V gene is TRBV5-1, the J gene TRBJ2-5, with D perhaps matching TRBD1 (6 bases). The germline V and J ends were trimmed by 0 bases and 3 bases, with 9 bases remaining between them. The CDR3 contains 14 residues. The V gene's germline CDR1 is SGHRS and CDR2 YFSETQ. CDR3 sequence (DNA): TGCGCCAGCAGCTTGGACGGACAGAAAGAGACCCAGTACTTC. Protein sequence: CASSLDGQKETQYF.

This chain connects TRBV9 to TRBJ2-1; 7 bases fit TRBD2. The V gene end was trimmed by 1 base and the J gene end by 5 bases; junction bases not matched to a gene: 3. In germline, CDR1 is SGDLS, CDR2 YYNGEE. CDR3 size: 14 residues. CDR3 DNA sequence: TGTGCCAGCAGCGTACGGGCGGGGGACAATGAGCAGTTCTTC. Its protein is CASSVRAGDNEQFF.

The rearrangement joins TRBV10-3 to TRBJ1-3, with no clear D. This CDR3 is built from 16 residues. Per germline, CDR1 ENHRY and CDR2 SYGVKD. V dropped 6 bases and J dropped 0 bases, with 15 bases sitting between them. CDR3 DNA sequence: TGTGCCATCAGAGAGGCCATAACGAGCTCTGGAAACACCATATATTTT. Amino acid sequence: CAIREAITSSGNTIYF.

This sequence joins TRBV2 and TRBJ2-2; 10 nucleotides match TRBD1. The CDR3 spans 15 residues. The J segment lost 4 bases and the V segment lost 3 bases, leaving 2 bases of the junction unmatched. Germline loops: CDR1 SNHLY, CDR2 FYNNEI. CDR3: CASSEGQGSTGELFF. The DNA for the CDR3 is TGTGCCAGCAGTGAGGGACAGGGGAGCACCGGGGAGCTGTTTTTT.

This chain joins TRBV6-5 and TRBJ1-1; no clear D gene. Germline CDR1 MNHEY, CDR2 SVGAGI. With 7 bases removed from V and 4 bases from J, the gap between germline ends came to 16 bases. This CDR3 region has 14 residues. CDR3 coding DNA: TGTGCCAGCACAATCCGGGGTGGGATCACTGAAGCTTTCTTT. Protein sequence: CASTIRGGITEAFF.

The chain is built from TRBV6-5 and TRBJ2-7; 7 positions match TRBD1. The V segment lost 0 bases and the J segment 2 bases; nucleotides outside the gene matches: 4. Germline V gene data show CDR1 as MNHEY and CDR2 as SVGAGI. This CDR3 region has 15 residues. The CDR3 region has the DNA TGTGCCAGCAGTTACTCGGACAGGAAACCCTACGAGCAGTACTTC. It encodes CASSYSDRKPYEQYF.

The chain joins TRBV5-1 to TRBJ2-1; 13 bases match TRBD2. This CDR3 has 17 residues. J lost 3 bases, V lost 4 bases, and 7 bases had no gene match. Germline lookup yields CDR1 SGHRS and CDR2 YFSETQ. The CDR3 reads CASSPGLAGASYNEQFF. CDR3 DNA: TGCGCCAGCAGCCCAGGACTAGCGGGAGCCAGCTACAATGAGCAGTTCTTC.

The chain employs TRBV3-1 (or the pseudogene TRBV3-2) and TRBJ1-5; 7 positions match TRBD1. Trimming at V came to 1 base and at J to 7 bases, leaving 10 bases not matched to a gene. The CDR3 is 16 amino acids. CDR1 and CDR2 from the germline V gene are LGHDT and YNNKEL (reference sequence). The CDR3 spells CASSQGSGGIGQPQHF. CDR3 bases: TGTGCCAGCAGCCAAGGTTCAGGGGGGATCGGCCAGCCCCAGCATTTT.

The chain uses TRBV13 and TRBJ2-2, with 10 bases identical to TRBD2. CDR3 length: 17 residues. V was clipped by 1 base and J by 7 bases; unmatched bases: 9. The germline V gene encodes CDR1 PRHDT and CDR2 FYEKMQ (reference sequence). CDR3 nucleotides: TGTGCCAGCAGCTTAGAAGCGGGAGGGCTGAGGAACGGGGAGCTGTTTTTT. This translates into CASSLEAGGLRNGELFF.

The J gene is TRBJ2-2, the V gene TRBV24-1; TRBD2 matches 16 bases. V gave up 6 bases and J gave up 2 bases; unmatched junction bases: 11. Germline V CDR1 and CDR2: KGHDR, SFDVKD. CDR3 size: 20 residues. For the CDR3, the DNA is TGTGCCACCAGTTCGGCCCCGGGACTAGCGGGAGGGCCAAACACCGGGGAGCTGTTTTTT. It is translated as CATSSAPGLAGGPNTGELFF.

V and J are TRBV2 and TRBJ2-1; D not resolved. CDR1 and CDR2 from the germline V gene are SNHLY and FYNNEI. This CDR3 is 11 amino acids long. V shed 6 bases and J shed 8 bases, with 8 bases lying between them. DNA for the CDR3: TGTGCCAGCAGCGAGTTCGATGAGCAGTTCTTC. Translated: CASSEFDEQFF. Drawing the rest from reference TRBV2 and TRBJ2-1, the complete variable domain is EPEVTQTPSHQVTQMGQEVILRCVPISNHLYFYWYRQILGQKVEFLVSFYNNEISEKSEIFDDQFSVERPDGSNFTLKIRSTKLEDSAMYFCASSEFDEQFFGPGTRLTVL.

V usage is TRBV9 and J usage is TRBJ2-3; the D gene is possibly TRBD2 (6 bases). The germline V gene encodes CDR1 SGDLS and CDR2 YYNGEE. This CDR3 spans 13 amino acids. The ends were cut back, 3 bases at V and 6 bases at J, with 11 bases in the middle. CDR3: CASSGAAGDTQYF. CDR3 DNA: TGTGCCAGCAGCGGAGCCGCGGGGGATACGCAGTATTTT.

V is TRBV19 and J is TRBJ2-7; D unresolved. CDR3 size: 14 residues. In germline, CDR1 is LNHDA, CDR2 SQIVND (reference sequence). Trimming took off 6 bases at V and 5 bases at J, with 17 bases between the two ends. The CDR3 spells CASRKTFPNDEQYF. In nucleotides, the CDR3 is TGTGCCAGTAGAAAGACATTCCCTAACGACGAGCAGTACTTC.

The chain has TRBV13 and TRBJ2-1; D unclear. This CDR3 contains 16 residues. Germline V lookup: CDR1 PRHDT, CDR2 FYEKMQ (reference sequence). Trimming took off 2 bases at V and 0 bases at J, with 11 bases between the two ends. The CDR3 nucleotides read TGTGCCAGCAGCTTATTTTTAAGTAGCTCCTACAATGAGCAGTTCTTC. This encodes CASSLFLSSSYNEQFF.

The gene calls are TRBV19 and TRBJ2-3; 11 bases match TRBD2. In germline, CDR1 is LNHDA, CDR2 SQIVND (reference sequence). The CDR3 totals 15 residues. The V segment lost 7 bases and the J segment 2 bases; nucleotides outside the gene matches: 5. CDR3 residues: CASTAGLADTDTQYF. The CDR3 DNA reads TGTGCCAGTACGGCGGGACTAGCGGACACAGATACGCAGTATTTT.

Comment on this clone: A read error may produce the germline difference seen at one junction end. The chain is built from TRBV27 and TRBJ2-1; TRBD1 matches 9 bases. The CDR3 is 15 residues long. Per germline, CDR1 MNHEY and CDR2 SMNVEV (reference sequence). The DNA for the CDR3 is TGTGCCAGCAGTTCCGGACAGGGGCCTTTCGTACGTAGGGTCTTC. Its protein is CASSSGQGPFVRRVF.

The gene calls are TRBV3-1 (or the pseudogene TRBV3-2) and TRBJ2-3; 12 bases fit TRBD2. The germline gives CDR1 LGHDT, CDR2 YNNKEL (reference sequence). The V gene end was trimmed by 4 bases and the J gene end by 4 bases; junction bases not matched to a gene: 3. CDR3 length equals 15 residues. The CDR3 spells CASSLRLAGADTQYF. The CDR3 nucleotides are TGTGCCAGCAGCCTCCGACTAGCGGGAGCAGATACGCAGTATTTT.